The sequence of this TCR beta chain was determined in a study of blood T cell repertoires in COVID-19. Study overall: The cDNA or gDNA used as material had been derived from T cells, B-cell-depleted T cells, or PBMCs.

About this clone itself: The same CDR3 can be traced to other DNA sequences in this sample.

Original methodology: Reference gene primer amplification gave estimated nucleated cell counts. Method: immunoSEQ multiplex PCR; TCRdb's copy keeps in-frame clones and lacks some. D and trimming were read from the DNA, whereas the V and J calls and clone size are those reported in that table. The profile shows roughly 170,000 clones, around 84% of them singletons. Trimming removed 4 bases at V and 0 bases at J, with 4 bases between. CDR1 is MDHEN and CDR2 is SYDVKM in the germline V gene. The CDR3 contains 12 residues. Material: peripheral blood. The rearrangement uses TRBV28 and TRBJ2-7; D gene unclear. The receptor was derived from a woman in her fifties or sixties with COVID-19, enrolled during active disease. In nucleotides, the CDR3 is TGTGCCAGCAGTTCCAGCTCCTACGAGCAGTACTTC. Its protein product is CASSSSSYEQYF.